This T cell receptor beta chain was recovered during a study of blood T cells in healthy people across ages. CDR3 length equals 15 residues. Germline CDR1 reads MNHEY; CDR2 reads SVGAGI. Primed by a sample-barcoded 5' primer and a J-beta primer mix, a second PCR proceeded for 7 to 11 cycles. Via MiXCR, TCRdb re-called the 5' RACE reads, giving one row per CDR3 protein. The data hold about 930,000 distinct CDR3 sequences, with roughly 28% observed a single time. A remark on this clonotype: At one end, the junction sequence differs from germline, possibly due to a read error.

The same data also contributed to another study, on T cells of mothers and their children.

Sequenced material: blood. This TCR was recovered from a woman aged 40 to 50 in good health. This rearrangement joins TRBV6-5 to TRBJ1-4; TRBD1 matches at 10 bases. CDR3 loop: CAGSDRGPANEKLFF. The CDR3 coding sequence is TGTGCCGGCAGCGACAGGGGGCCGGCTAATGAAAAACTCTTTTTT.